Listed below are T cell receptor beta chains from one sample, sequenced in a study of blood T cell repertoires in COVID-19. Sequencing used immunoSEQ multiplex PCR; TCRdb keeps in-frame clones, though not all of them. The data contain roughly 290,000 clones, about 85% of them seen just once; the ten biggest clones take up 0.87%. The sample was peripheral blood. The source of these receptors is a human donor with COVID-19, enrolled during active disease. The donor label of this sample is uncertain. Each CDR3 is given with its conserved first and last residue. The D gene is left open where the match is weak. Not every row has a clone size; where given, it reads once, few, many or a size class.

TRBD2 TRBJ2-5 TRBV29-1 NA CSGSGALRTQYF TGCAGCGGAAGCGGGGCCCTGAGGACCCAGTACTTC
TRBD2 TRBJ2-2 TRBV11-3 NA CASSPSGIGYDGELFF TGTGCCAGCAGCCCTAGCGGGATCGGCTACGACGGGGAGCTGTTTTTT
TRBD1 TRBJ1-1 TRBV28 NA CASSYPGTGTEAFF TGTGCCAGCAGTTACCCGGGGACAGGCACTGAAGCTTTCTTT
TRBD1 TRBJ2-2 TRBV6-6 NA CAGRDRVDTGELFF TGTGCCGGACGGGACAGGGTCGACACCGGGGAGCTGTTTTTT
NA TRBJ2-5 TRBV7-2 NA CASSFRRRQETQYF TGTGCCAGCAGCTTTCGGCGGCGGCAGGAGACCCAGTACTTC
TRBD2 TRBJ2-1 TRBV10-1 NA CARGGQARLAGGTYNEQFF TGCGCCAGAGGAGGACAGGCACGACTAGCGGGAGGAACCTACAATGAGCAGTTCTTC
TRBD1 TRBJ1-6 TRBV28 NA CASIHGDRVLNSPLHF TGTGCCAGCATTCACGGCGACAGGGTTCTTAATTCACCCCTCCACTTT
NA TRBJ1-1 TRBV28 NA CASSPYRETNTEAFF TGTGCCAGCAGTCCTTACAGGGAGACGAACACTGAAGCTTTCTTT
NA TRBJ2-1 TRBV29-1 NA CSVLVGAGNEQFF TGCAGCGTTTTGGTGGGAGCGGGCAATGAGCAGTTCTTC
TRBD2 TRBJ2-2 TRBV10-2 NA CASSEPASSGVITGELFF TGCGCCAGCAGTGAACCCGCCTCTAGCGGAGTTATCACCGGGGAGCTGTTTTTT
NA TRBJ1-5 TRBV7-2 NA CASSFPDQPQHF TGTGCCAGCAGCTTTCCGGATCAGCCCCAGCATTTT
NA TRBJ1-1 TRBV7-6 NA CASSLGGMNTEAFF TGTGCCAGCAGCTTGGGGGGGATGAACACTGAAGCTTTCTTT
NA TRBJ1-1 TRBV6-2/TRBV6-3 NA CASSFDRLNTEAFF TGTGCCAGCAGTTTTGACAGGCTGAACACTGAAGCTTTCTTT
NA TRBJ1-1 TRBV6-6 NA CASSFTSGAFF TGTGCCAGCAGTTTTACATCAGGAGCTTTCTTT
NA TRBJ2-5 TRBV5-1 once CASSLGGGRGDEETQYF TGCGCCAGCAGCTTGGGCGGAGGCAGGGGGGACGAAGAGACCCAGTACTTC
TRBD1 TRBJ1-4 TRBV19 once CASGRQGANEKLFF TGTGCCAGTGGAAGACAGGGGGCTAATGAAAAACTGTTTTTT
NA TRBJ1-2 TRBV29-1 once CSVRGGNSGQTIYGYTF TGCAGCGTTCGGGGGGGTAACTCTGGACAGACTATCTATGGCTACACCTTC
TRBD1 TRBJ1-5 TRBV2 NA CASSRTTGVSNQPQHF TGTGCCAGCAGTCGAACTACAGGGGTGAGCAATCAGCCCCAGCATTTT
NA TRBJ1-6 TRBV19 NA CASSNQESYNSPLHF TGTGCCAGTAGTAATCAGGAATCCTATAATTCACCCCTCCACTTT
NA TRBJ1-2 TRBV19 NA CASSISRQIDNYGYTF TGTGCCAGTAGTATTTCAAGACAGATCGATAACTATGGCTACACCTTC
TRBD1 TRBJ1-1 TRBV6-6 NA CASSFSPDRANTEAFF TGTGCCAGCAGTTTCTCCCCGGACAGGGCAAACACTGAAGCTTTCTTT
TRBD1 TRBJ1-4 TRBV7-2 NA CASRGTGQGNEKLFF TGTGCCAGTCGGGGAACAGGACAGGGAAATGAAAAACTGTTTTTT
TRBD1 TRBJ2-7 TRBV5-4 NA CASSYGQGEYEQYF TGTGCCAGCAGCTACGGACAGGGCGAGTACGAGCAGTACTTC
TRBD2 TRBJ2-7 TRBV6-2/TRBV6-3 NA CASSNGLAIKMGEQYF TGTGCCAGCAGTAACGGACTAGCGATCAAAATGGGCGAGCAGTACTTC
TRBD1 TRBJ1-1 TRBV30 NA CAWRPRQGKGTEAFF TGTGCCTGGAGGCCGAGACAGGGGAAAGGGACTGAAGCTTTCTTT
TRBD2 TRBJ2-7 TRBV7-2 NA CASSPGLAGSYEQYF TGTGCCAGCAGCCCCGGACTAGCGGGCTCCTACGAGCAGTACTTC
TRBD1 TRBJ1-2 TRBV3-1/TRBV3-2 NA CASSRTGGDHGYTF TGTGCCAGCAGCCGCACAGGGGGCGACCATGGCTACACCTTC
TRBD2 TRBJ2-3 TRBV29-1 NA CSDTSGGSADTQYF TGCAGTGATACGTCTGGCGGGAGTGCTGATACGCAGTATTTT
NA TRBJ1-2 TRBV19 once CATAAGPGGYTF TGTGCCACCGCGGCTGGCCCGGGAGGCTACACCTTC
TRBD1 TRBJ1-4 TRBV28 NA CASKVGGNEKLFF TGTGCCAGCAAAGTAGGGGGCAACGAAAAACTGTTTTTT
TRBD2 TRBJ2-3 TRBV29-1 NA CSVVSGSRDTQYF TGCAGCGTTGTCAGCGGGAGCAGAGATACGCAGTATTTT
NA TRBJ1-5 TRBV6-5 NA CASRPGRDNQPQHF TGTGCCAGCAGGCCAGGGCGGGACAATCAGCCCCAGCATTTT